This is a list of T cell receptor beta chains from one sample in a study of blood T cells in healthy people across ages. TCRdb re-called the 5' RACE reads through MiXCR, storing one row per CDR3 protein. The profile shows 800,000 to 950,000 distinct CDR3 sequences, roughly 29% of them singletons. These data also featured in a second study, about T cells of mothers and their children.

The sample comprised blood. The source of these receptors is a woman aged 40 to 50 in good health. Both conserved end residues are part of each CDR3. D genes are given only for firm matches. Clone size, where shown, is once, few, many, or a class for clones that have expanded.

v_gene	abundance	d_gene	j_gene	CDR3nt	CDR3aa
TRBV5-4	-	TRBD1	TRBJ2-7	TGTGCCAGCAGATTGGAAGCCGGGACAGGGCGCTACGAGCAGTACTTC	CASRLEAGTGRYEQYF
TRBV11-2	-	TRBD1	TRBJ2-7	TGTGCCAGCAGCTTAGGAGGGGGCGCTTCCTACGTGCAGTACTTC	CASSLGGGASYVQYF
TRBV11-1	few	-	TRBJ2-4	TGTGCCAGCAGCTTAGCAGGAGGTATCGATCAGTACTTC	CASSLAGGIDQYF
TRBV20-1	-	-	TRBJ1-2	-	CSAFGQGASGHTF
TRBV9	few	-	TRBJ1-2	TGTGCCAGCAGCGTAGAAACAGGGAACACCTATGGCTACACCTTC	CASSVETGNTYGYTF
TRBV25-1	-	-	TRBJ1-1	TGTGCCAGCAGTGAATATAAAGGTGGTGTGGGCAACACTGAAGCTTTCTTT	CASSEYKGGVGNTEAFF
TRBV5-1	-	TRBD1	TRBJ1-1	TGCGCCAGCAGCTTGGGAGGGGGCGGAATCACTGAAGCTTTCTTT	CASSLGGGGITEAFF
TRBV5-1	-	-	TRBJ2-5	TGCGCCAGCAGCTTATGGGCAGGAAAAGAGACCCAGTACTTC	CASSLWAGKETQYF
TRBV5-1	-	-	TRBJ2-3	TGCGCCAGCAGTCTTCCCCGGGCCCCCGCTAGCACAGATACGCAGTATTTT	CASSLPRAPASTDTQYF
TRBV5-1	-	-	TRBJ2-1	TGCGCCAGCAGCTTGGCGCCGGGATGGTCGGATGAGCAGTTCTTC	CASSLAPGWSDEQFF
TRBV29-1	many	-	TRBJ2-5	TGCAGCGTTGAAGTTCGGGAGTTATTAGGCCAGTACCAAGAGACCCAGTACTTC	CSVEVRELLGQYQETQYF
TRBV7-9	many	TRBD1	TRBJ2-1	TGTGCCAGCAGCTCAACAGGGGGCGCCGGCAATGAGCAGTTCTTC	CASSSTGGAGNEQFF
TRBV28	-	-	TRBJ2-7	TGTGCCAGCAGTTTAGAGGGAGCCAGGACCCTACAGTACTTC	CASSLEGARTLQYF
TRBV20-1	few	-	TRBJ1-2	TGCAGTGCCATTTTTTATGATAACTATGGCTACACCTTC	CSAIFYDNYGYTF
TRBV12-3/TRBV12-4	many	TRBD2	TRBJ2-7	TGTGCCAGCAGTTTAGCGTCTAGCGGGGCATACGAGCAGTACTTC	CASSLASSGAYEQYF
TRBV27	many	-	TRBJ2-6	TGTGCCAGCAGTCGAGGTGGAGGGGGTGTAATCTGGGCCAACGTCCTGACTTTC	CASSRGGGGVIWANVLTF
TRBV4-3	few	-	TRBJ1-2	TGCGCCAGCAGCCAACAACACAGCCCTAACTATGGCTACACCTTC	CASSQQHSPNYGYTF
TRBV4-2	-	TRBD1	TRBJ1-1	TGTGCCAGCAGCCCCGCGGCCGGGGACAGGAACACTGAAGCTTTCTTT	CASSPAAGDRNTEAFF
TRBV4-3	many	TRBD1	TRBJ2-3	TGCGCCAGCAGTCAGGGACAGTCACTTTCCACAGATACGCAGTATTTT	CASSQGQSLSTDTQYF
TRBV5-1	-	-	TRBJ1-1	TGCGCCAGCAGCTTGGCTCCCAGGGGAGATAACACTGAAGCTTTCTTT	CASSLAPRGDNTEAFF
TRBV7-9	many	-	TRBJ1-5	TGTGCCAGCAGCTTAGCCGGGCAGCCCCAGCATTTT	CASSLAGQPQHF
TRBV12-3/TRBV12-4	many	-	TRBJ2-5	TGTGCCAGCACCCCGGATAGAGAGACCCAGTACTTC	CASTPDRETQYF
TRBV20-1	few	-	TRBJ1-6	TGCAGTGCTAGTAGGGGGGTTTATAATTCACCCCTCCACTTT	CSASRGVYNSPLHF
TRBV13	-	-	TRBJ2-4	TGTGCCAGCAGTTTTAAGCAGGGTTACAATGAGCAGTACTTC	CASSFKQGYNEQYF
TRBV11-2	-	-	TRBJ2-5	TGTGCCAGCAGCTTAGGCGGGCAGGCGGTCCAAGAGACCCAGTACTTC	CASSLGGQAVQETQYF
TRBV7-9	-	-	TRBJ2-7	TGTGCCAGCAGCTCCCCACAGGGACCCTACGAGCAGTACTTC	CASSSPQGPYEQYF
TRBV7-9	-	-	TRBJ1-4	TGTGCCAGCACCTTAGTAGACAGGCGGAATGAAAAACTGTTTTTT	CASTLVDRRNEKLFF
TRBV10-3	many	TRBD1	TRBJ2-5	TGTGCCATCAGGGGACAGGGGGTTCGGGAGACCCAGTACTTC	CAIRGQGVRETQYF
TRBV12-3/TRBV12-4	few	TRBD1	TRBJ2-5	TGTGCCAGCAGGCAGACAGGGTTCCAAGAGACCCAGTACTTC	CASRQTGFQETQYF